This note documents a single T cell receptor beta chain sequence. The data are from a study of cytotoxic CD8 clonotypes in ibrutinib-treated CLL. V was clipped by 2 bases and J by 7 bases; unmatched bases: 5. The CDR3 extends over 15 amino acids. Germline lookup yields CDR1 SGHNT and CDR2 YYREEE (reference sequence). Sequenced by immunoSEQ multiplex PCR; TCRdb stores in-frame clones only, minus some. Of 150,000 or so clones listed, 80% to 90% are singletons. The sequence came from a human donor with chronic lymphocytic leukemia. Sequenced here: PBMCs, sampled after 24 months of ibrutinib treatment. The genes are TRBV5-4 and TRBJ2-1, with 11 bases aligning to TRBD2. The CDR3 DNA follows: TGTGCCAGCAGCTTTAGCGGGGGGGCATGGAATGAGCAGTTCTTC. Its protein is CASSFSGGAWNEQFF.